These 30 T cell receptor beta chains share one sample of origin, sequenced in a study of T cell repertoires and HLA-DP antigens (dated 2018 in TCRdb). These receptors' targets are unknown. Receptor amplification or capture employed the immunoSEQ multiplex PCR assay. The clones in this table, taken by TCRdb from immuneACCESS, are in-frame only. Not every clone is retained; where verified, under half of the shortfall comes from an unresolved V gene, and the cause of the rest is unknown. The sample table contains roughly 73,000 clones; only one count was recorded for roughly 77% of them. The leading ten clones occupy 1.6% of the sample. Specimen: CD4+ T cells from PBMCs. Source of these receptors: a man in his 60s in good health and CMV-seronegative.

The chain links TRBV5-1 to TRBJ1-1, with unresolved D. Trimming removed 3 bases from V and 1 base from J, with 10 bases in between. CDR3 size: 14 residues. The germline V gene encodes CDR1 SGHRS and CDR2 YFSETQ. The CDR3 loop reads CASSSDGGNTEAFF. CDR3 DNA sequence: TGCGCCAGCAGCTCGGACGGAGGGAACACTGAAGCTTTCTTT.

CDR3 nucleotides: TGTGCCAGCAGTTACGGACAGGGGACAGATACGCAGTATTTT. Translation: CASSYGQGTDTQYF. The chain combines TRBV6-5 with TRBJ2-3; 9 bases are a match to TRBD1. The germline gives CDR1 MNHEY, CDR2 SVGAGI. The V segment lost 2 bases and the J segment 3 bases; nucleotides outside the gene matches: 0. The CDR3 sequence is 14 residues long.

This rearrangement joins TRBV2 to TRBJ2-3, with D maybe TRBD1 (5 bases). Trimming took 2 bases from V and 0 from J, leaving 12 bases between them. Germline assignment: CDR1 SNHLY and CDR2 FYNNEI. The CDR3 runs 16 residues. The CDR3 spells CASSEWGSLSTDTQYF. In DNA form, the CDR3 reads TGTGCCAGCAGTGAATGGGGCTCGCTAAGCACAGATACGCAGTATTTT. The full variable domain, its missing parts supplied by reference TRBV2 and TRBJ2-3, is EPEVTQTPSHQVTQMGQEVILRCVPISNHLYFYWYRQILGQKVEFLVSFYNNEISEKSEIFDDQFSVERPDGSNFTLKIRSTKLEDSAMYFCASSEWGSLSTDTQYFGPGTRLTVL.

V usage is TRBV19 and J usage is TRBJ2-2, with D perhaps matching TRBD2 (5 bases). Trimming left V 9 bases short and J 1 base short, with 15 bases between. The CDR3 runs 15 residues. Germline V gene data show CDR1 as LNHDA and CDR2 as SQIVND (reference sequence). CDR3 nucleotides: TGTGCCAGCTTAATGACGGCGGGGAACACCGGGGAGCTGTTTTTT. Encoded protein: CASLMTAGNTGELFF.

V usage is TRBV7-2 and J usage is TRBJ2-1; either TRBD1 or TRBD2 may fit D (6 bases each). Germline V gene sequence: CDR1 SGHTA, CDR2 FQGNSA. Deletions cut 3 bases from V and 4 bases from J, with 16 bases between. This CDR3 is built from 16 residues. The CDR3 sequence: CASSFRGAGTYNEQFF. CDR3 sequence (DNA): TGTGCCAGCAGCTTCCGAGGGGCGGGGACATACAATGAGCAGTTCTTC. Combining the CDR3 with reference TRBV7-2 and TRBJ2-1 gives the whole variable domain GAGVSQSPSNKVTEKGKDVELRCDPISGHTALYWYRQSLGQGLEFLIYFQGNSAPDKSGLPSDRFSAERTGGSVSTLTIQRTQQEDSAVYLCASSFRGAGTYNEQFFGPGTRLTVL.

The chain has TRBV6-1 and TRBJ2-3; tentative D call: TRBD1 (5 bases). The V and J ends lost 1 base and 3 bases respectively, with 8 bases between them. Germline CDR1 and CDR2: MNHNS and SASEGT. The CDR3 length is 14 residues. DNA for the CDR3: TGTGCCAGCAGTGAAGGCCAGGGAACAGATACGCAGTATTTT. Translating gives CASSEGQGTDTQYF.

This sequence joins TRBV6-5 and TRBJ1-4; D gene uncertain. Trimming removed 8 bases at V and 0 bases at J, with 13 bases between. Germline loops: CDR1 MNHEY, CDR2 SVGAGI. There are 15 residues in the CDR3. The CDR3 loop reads CASSRSGSTNEKLFF. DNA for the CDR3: TGTGCCAGCTCCCGCTCTGGGTCAACTAATGAAAAACTGTTTTTT.

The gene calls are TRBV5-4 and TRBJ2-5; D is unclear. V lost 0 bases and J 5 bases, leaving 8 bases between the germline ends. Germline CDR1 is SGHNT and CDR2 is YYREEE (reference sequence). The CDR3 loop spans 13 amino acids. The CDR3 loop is CASSLERAETQYF. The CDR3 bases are TGTGCCAGCAGCTTGGAAAGGGCGGAGACCCAGTACTTC.

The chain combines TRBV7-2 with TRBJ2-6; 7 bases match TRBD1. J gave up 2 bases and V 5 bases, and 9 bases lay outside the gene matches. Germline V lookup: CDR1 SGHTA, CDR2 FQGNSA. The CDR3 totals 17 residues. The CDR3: CASSVNRGWAGANVLTF. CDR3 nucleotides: TGTGCCAGCAGCGTGAACAGGGGTTGGGCTGGGGCCAACGTCCTGACTTTC. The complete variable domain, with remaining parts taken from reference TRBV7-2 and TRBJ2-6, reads GAGVSQSPSNKVTEKGKDVELRCDPISGHTALYWYRQSLGQGLEFLIYFQGNSAPDKSGLPSDRFSAERTGGSVSTLTIQRTQQEDSAVYLCASSVNRGWAGANVLTFGAGSRLTVL.

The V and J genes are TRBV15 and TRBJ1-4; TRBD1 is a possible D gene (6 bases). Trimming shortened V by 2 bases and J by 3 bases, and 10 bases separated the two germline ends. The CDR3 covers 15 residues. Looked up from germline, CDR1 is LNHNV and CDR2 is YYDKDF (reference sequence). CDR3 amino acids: CATSRSGQPNEKLFF. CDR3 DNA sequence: TGTGCCACCAGCAGATCCGGACAGCCTAATGAAAAACTGTTTTTT. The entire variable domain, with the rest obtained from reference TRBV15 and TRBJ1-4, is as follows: DAMVIQNPRYQVTQFGKPVTLSCSQTLNHNVMYWYQQKSSQAPKLLFHYYDKDFNNEADTPDNFQSRRPNTSFCFLDIRSPGLGDTAMYLCATSRSGQPNEKLFFGSGTQLSVL.

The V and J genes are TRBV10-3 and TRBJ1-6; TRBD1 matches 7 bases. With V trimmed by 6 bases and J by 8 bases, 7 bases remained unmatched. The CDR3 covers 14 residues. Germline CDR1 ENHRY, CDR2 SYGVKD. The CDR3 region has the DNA TGTGCCATCAGACGACAGGGAGGGTATTCACCCCTCCACTTT. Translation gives CAIRRQGGYSPLHF.

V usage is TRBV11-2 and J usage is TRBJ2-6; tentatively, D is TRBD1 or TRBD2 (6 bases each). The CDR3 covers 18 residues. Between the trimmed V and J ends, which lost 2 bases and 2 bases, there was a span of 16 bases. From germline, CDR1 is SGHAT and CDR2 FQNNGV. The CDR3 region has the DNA TGTGCCAGCAGCTTACGCCGAGGGGGGTGGACTGGGGCCAACGTCCTGACTTTC. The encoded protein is CASSLRRGGWTGANVLTF.

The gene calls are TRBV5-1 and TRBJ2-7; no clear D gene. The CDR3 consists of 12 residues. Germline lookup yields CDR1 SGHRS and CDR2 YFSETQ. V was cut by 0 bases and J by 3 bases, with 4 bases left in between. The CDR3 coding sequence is TGCGCCAGCAGCTTGGAGGGCTACGAGCAGTACTTC. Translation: CASSLEGYEQYF.

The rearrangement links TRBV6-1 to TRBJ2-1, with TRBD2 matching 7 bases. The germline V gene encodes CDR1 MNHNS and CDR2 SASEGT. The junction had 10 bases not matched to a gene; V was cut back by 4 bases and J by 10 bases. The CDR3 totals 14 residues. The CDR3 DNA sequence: TGTGCCAGCAGTGCAGAGACTAGCTCATGGGAGCAGTTCTTC. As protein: CASSAETSSWEQFF.

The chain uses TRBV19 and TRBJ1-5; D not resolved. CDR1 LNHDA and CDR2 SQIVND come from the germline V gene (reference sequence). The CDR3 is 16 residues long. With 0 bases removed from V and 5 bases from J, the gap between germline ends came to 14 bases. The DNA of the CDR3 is TGTGCCAGTAGTATAGATCCCAGGATTCGGCATCAGCCCCAGCATTTT. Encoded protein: CASSIDPRIRHQPQHF.

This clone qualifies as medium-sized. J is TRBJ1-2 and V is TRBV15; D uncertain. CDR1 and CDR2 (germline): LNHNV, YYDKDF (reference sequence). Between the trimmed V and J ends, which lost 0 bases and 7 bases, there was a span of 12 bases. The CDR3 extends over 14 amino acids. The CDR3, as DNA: TGTGCCACCAGCAGAGATCGGGCAGTTCCTGGCTACACCTTC. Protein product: CATSRDRAVPGYTF.

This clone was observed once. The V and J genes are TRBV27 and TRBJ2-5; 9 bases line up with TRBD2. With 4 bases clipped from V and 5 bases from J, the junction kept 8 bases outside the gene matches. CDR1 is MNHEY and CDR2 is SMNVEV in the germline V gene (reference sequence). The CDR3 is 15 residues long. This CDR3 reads CASSSRGGRVETQYF. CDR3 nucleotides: TGTGCCAGCAGTTCGCGGGGGGGGCGGGTGGAGACCCAGTACTTC.

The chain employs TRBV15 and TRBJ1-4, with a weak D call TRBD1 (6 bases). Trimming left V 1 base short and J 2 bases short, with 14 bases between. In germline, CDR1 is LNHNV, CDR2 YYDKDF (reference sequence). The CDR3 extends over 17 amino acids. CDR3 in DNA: TGTGCCACCAGCAGAGCGGACAGTGCCCCCACTAATGAAAAACTGTTTTTT. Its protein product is CATSRADSAPTNEKLFF.

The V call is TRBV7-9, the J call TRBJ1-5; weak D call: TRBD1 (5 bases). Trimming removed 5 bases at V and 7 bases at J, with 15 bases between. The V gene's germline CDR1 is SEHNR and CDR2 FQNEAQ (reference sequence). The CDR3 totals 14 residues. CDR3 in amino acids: CASSPNPAGQPQHF. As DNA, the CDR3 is TGTGCCAGCAGCCCTAACCCCGCAGGGCAGCCCCAGCATTTT. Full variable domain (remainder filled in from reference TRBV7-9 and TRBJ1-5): DTGVSQNPRHKITKRGQNVTFRCDPISEHNRLYWYRQTLGQGPEFLTYFQNEAQLEKSRLLSDRFSAERPKGSFSTLEIQRTEQGDSAMYLCASSPNPAGQPQHFGDGTRLSIL.

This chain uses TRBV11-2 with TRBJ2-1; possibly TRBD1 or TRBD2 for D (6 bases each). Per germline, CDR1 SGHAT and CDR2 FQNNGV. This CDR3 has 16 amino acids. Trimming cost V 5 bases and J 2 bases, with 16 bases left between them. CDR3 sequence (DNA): TGTGCCAGCAGCGCGCATGGGGGCGGGACCTACAATGAGCAGTTCTTC. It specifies CASSAHGGGTYNEQFF.

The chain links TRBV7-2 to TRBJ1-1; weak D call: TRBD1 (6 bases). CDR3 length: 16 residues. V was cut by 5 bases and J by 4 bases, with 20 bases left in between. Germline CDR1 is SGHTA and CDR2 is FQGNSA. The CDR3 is CASSGRSVGGPTEAFF. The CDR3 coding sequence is TGTGCCAGCAGCGGTAGGTCTGTTGGGGGGCCCACTGAAGCTTTCTTT.

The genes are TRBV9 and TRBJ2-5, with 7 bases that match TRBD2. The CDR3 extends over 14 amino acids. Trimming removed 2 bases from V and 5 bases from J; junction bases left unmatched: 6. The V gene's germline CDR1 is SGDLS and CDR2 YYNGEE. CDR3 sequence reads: CASSVRGVGETQYF. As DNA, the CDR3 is TGTGCCAGCAGCGTTCGGGGGGTAGGGGAGACCCAGTACTTC. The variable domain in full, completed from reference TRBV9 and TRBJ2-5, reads DSGVTQTPKHLITATGQRVTLRCSPRSGDLSVYWYQQSLDQGLQFLIQYYNGEERAKGNILERFSAQQFPDLHSELNLSSLELGDSALYFCASSVRGVGETQYFGPGTRLLVL.

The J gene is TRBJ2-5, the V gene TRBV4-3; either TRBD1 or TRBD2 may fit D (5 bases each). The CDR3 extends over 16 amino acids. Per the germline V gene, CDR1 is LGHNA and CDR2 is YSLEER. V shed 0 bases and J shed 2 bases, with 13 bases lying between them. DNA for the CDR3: TGCGCCAGCAGCCAAGATGGGGGTAGGGCTCAAGAGACCCAGTACTTC. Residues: CASSQDGGRAQETQYF.

In DNA form, the CDR3 reads TGTGCCAGCAGCGGAGGCATGTCCATCCACAATGAGCAGTTCTTC. Translating it yields CASSGGMSIHNEQFF. This rearrangement joins TRBV5-4 to TRBJ2-1; D may be TRBD2 (5 bases). This CDR3 has 15 residues. V shed 4 bases and J shed 5 bases, with 16 bases lying between them. CDR1 is SGHNT and CDR2 is YYREEE in the germline V gene (reference sequence).

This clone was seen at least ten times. CDR3 sequence (DNA): TGTGCCAGCAGCGAGGGACAGGGGACTGAAGCTTTCTTT. Translated, it gives CASSEGQGTEAFF. The J gene is TRBJ1-1, the V gene TRBV7-9; 10 bases match TRBD1. CDR1 is SEHNR, CDR2 FQNEAQ, per germline (reference sequence). The trim removed 5 bases at V and 5 bases at J, leaving 2 bases unmatched. The CDR3 consists of 13 residues.

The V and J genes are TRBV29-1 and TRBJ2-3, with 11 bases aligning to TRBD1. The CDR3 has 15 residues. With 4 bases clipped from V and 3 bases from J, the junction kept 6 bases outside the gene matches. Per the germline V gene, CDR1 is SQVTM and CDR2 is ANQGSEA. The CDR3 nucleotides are TGCAGCGTTGTTGTCGGACAGGGGGCTACAGATACGCAGTATTTT. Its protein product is CSVVVGQGATDTQYF.

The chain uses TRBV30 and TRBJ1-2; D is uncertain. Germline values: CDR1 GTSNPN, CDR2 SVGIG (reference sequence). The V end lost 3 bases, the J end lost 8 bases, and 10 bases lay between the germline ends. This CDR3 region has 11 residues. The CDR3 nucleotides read TGTGCCTGGAGAGCAGGCAGAGGCTACACCTTC. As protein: CAWRAGRGYTF.

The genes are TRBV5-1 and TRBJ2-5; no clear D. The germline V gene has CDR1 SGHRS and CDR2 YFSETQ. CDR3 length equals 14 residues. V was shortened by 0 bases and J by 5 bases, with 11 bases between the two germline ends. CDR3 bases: TGCGCCAGCAGCTTGGATCGCCCCCGGGAGACCCAGTACTTC. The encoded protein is CASSLDRPRETQYF.

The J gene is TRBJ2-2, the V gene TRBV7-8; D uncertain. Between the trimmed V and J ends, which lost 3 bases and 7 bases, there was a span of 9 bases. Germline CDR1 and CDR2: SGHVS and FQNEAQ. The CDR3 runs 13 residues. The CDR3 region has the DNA TGTGCCAGCAGCTTCCTAGAAAGCGGGGAGCTGTTTTTT. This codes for CASSFLESGELFF.

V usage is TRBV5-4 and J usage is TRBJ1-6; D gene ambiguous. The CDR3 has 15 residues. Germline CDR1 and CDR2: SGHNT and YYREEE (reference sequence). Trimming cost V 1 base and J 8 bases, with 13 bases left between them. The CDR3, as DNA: TGTGCCAGCAGCTTGAAAACGGGCAGTGATTCACCCCTCCACTTT. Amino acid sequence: CASSLKTGSDSPLHF.